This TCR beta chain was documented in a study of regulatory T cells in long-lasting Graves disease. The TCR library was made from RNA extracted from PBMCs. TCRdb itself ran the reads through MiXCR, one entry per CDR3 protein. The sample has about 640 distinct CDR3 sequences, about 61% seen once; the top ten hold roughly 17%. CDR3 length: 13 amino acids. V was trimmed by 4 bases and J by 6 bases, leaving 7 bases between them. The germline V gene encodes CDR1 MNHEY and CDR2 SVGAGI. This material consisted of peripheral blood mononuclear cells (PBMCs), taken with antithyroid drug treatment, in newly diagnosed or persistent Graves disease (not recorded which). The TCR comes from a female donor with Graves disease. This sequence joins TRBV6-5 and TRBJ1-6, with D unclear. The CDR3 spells CASSLASNSPLHF. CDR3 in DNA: TGTGCCAGCAGTTTAGCTTCTAATTCACCCCTCCACTTT.